What follows describes a single TCR beta chain. Authors' data handling: Counts of nucleated cells, estimated from reference gene primer amplification, were obtained. Generated by immunoSEQ multiplex PCR, the TCRdb table keeps only in-frame clones and is missing some. V, J and clone size are those of that table, while D and trimming were read from the DNA. The sample lists approximately 68,000 clones; approximately 79% were seen once. This sample was included in a study of blood T cell repertoires in COVID-19. On the study more broadly: Sites across the United States, Italy and Spain contributed samples from acute and convalescent COVID-19. Sample material is recorded as cDNA or gDNA derived from T cells, B-cell-depleted T cells, or PBMCs.

The germline V gene has CDR1 MNHEY and CDR2 SVGAGI. Trimming pared 0 bases from V and 7 bases from J, leaving 9 bases between. This CDR3 spans 13 amino acids. Sequencing input: peripheral blood. The chain recombines TRBV6-5 with TRBJ1-2; no definite D call. The sequence was obtained from a man at least 80 years old with active COVID-19. The CDR3 sequence: CASSYSNVAGYTF. In DNA, the CDR3 is TGTGCCAGCAGTTACTCGAATGTAGCTGGCTACACCTTC.